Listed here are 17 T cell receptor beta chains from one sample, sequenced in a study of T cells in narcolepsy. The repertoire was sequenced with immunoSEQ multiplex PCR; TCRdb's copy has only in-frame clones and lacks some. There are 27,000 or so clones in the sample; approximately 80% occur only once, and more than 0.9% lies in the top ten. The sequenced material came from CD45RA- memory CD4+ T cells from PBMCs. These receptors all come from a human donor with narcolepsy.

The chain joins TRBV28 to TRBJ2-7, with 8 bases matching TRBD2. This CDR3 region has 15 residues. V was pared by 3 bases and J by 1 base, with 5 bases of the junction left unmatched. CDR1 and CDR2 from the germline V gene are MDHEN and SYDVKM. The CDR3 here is CASSLAGGASYEQYF. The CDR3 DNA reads TGTGCCAGCAGTTTGGCGGGGGGAGCTTCCTACGAGCAGTACTTC.

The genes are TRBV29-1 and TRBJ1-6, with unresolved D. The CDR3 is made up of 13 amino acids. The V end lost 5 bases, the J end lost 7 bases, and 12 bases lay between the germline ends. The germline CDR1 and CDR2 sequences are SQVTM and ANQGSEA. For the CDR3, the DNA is TGCAGCGTTCAGACGACGGGGAATTCACCCCTCCACTTT. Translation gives CSVQTTGNSPLHF.

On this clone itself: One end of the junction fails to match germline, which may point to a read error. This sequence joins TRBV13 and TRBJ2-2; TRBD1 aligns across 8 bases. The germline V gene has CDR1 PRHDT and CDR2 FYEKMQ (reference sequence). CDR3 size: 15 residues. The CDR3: CATSLQDRATGELFF. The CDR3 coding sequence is TGTGCCACCAGCCTCCAGGACAGGGCGACCGGGGAGCTGTTTTTT. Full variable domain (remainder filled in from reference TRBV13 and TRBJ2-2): AAGVIQSPRHLIKEKRETATLKCYPIPRHDTVYWYQQGPGQDPQFLISFYEKMQSDKGSIPDRFSAQQFSDYHSELNMSSLELGDSALYFCATSLQDRATGELFFGEGSRLTVL.

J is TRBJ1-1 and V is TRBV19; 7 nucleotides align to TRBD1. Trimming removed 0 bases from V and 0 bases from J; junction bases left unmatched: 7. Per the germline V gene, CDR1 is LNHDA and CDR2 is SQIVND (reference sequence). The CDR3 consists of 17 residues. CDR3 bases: TGTGCCAGTAGTATAGATCCAGGACAGGCCTTGAACACTGAAGCTTTCTTT. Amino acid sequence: CASSIDPGQALNTEAFF. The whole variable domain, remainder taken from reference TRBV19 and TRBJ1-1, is DGGITQSPKYLFRKEGQNVTLSCEQNLNHDAMYWYRQDPGQGLRLIYYSQIVNDFQKGDIAEGYSVSREKKESFPLTVTSAQKNPTAFYLCASSIDPGQALNTEAFFGQGTRLTVV.

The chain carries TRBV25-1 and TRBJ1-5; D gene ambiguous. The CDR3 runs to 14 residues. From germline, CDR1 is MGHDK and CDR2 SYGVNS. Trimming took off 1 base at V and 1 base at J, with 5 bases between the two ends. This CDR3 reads CASSEFGSNQPQHF. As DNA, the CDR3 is TGTGCCAGCAGTGAATTTGGCAGCAATCAGCCCCAGCATTTT.

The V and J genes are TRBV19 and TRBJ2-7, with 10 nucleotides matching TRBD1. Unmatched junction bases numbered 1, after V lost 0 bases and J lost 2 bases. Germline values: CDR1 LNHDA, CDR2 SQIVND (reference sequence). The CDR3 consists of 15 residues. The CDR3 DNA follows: TGTGCCAGTAGTATAGATGGGACAGGGGCCTACGAGCAGTACTTC. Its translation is CASSIDGTGAYEQYF.

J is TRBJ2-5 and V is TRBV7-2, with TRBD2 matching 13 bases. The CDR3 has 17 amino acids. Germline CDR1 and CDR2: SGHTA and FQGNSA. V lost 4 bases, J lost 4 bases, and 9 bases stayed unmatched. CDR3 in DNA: TGTGCCAGCAGCTCTGGTACGAGGACTAGCGGGGGAGAGACCCAGTACTTC. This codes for CASSSGTRTSGGETQYF.

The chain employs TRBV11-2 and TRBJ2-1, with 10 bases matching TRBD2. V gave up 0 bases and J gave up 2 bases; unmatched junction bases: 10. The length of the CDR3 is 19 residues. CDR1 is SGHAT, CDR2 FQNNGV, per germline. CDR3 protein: CASSLEGLAGVSTYNEQFF. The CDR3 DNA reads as TGTGCCAGCAGCTTAGAGGGGCTAGCGGGAGTTAGTACCTACAATGAGCAGTTCTTC. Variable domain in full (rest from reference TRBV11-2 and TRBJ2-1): EAGVAQSPRYKIIEKRQSVAFWCNPISGHATLYWYQQILGQGPKLLIQFQNNGVVDDSQLPKDRFSAERLKGVDSTLKIQPAKLEDSAVYLCASSLEGLAGVSTYNEQFFGPGTRLTVL.

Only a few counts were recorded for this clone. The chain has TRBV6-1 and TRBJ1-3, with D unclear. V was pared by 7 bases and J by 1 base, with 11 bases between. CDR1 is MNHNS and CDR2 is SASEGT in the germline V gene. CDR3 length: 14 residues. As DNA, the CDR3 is TGTGCCAGCACCACTGGGTTGTCTGGAAACACCATATATTTT. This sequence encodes CASTTGLSGNTIYF.

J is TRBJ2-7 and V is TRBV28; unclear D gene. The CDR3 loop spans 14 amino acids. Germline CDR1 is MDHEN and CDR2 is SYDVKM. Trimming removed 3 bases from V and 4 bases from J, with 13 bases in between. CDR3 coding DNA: TGTGCCAGCAGTTTGGGTCCACCTACTTACGAGCAGTACTTC. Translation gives CASSLGPPTYEQYF.

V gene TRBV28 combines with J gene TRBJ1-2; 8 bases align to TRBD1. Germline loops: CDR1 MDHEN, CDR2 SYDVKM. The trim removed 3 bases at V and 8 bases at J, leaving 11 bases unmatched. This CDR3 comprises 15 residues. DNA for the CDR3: TGTGCCAGCAGTTTCGGACAGGGAATATCTATGGGCTACACCTTC. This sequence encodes CASSFGQGISMGYTF.

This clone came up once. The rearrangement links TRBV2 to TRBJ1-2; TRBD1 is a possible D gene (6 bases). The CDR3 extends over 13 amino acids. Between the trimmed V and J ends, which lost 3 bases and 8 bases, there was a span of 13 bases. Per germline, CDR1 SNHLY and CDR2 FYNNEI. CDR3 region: CASSDTGLRGYTF. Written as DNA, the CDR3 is TGTGCCAGCAGTGATACAGGGCTGAGGGGCTACACCTTC.

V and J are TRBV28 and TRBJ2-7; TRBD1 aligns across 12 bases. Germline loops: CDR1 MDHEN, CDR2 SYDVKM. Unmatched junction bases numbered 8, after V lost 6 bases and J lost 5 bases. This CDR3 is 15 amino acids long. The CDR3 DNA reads TGTGCCAGCAGAAACGGGGGACAGGGGGCCGACGAGCAGTACTTC. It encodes CASRNGGQGADEQYF.

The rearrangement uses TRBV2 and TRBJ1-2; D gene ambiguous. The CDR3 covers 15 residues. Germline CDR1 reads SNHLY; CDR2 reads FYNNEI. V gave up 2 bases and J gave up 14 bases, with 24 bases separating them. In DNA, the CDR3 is TGTGCCAGCAGTGAAAATTTTGGTGCGATCGCGACTATTACCTTC. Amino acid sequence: CASSENFGAIATITF.

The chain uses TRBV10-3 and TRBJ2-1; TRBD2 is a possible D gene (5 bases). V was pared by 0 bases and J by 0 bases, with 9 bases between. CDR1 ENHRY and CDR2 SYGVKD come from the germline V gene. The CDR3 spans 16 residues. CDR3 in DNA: TGTGCCATCAGTGAGTCTAAGCGGAGCTCCTACAATGAGCAGTTCTTC. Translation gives CAISESKRSSYNEQFF.

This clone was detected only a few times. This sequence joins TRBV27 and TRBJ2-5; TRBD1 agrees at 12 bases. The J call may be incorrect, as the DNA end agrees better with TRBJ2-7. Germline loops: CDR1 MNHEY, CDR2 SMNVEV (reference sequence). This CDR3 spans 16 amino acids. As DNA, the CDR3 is TGTGCCAGCAGTTTAATGGCCGGGACAGGGGGCGGCGAGCAGTACTTC. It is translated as CASSLMAGTGGGEQYF.

The CDR3 bases are TGTGCCAGCAGGGGCGGGGGGGCGGCTGAAGCTTTCTTT. It translates to CASRGGGAAEAFF. V usage is TRBV5-4 and J usage is TRBJ1-1; tentative D call: TRBD1 (6 bases). Germline lookup yields CDR1 SGHNT and CDR2 YYREEE (reference sequence). The germline V and J ends were trimmed by 5 bases and 6 bases, with 14 bases remaining between them. The CDR3 totals 13 residues. Filled out from reference TRBV5-4 and TRBJ1-1, the complete variable domain reads ETGVTQSPTHLIKTRGQQVTLRCSSQSGHNTVSWYQQALGQGPQFIFQYYREEENGRGNFPPRFSGLQFPNYSSELNVNALELDDSALYLCASRGGGAAEAFFGQGTRLTVV.